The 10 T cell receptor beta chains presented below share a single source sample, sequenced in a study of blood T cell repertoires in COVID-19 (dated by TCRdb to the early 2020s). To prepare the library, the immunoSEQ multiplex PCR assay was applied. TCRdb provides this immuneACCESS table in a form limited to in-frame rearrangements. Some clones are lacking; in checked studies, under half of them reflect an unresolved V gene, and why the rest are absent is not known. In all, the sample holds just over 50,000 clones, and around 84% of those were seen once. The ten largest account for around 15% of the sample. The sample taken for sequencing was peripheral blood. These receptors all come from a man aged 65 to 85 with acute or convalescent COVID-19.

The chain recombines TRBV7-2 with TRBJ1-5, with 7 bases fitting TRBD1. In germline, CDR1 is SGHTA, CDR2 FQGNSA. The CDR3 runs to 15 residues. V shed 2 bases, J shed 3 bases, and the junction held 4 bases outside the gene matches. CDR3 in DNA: TGTGCCAGCAGCTTACACAGGGGTCCCAATCAGCCCCAGCATTTT. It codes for CASSLHRGPNQPQHF. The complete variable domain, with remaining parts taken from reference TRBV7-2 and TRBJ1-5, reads GAGVSQSPSNKVTEKGKDVELRCDPISGHTALYWYRQSLGQGLEFLIYFQGNSAPDKSGLPSDRFSAERTGGSVSTLTIQRTQQEDSAVYLCASSLHRGPNQPQHFGDGTRLSIL.

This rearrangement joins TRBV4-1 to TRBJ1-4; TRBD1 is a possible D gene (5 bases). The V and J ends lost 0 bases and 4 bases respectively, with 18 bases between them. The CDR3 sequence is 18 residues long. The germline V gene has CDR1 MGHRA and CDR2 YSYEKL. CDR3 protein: CASSQDSSPGRFNEKLFF. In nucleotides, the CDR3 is TGCGCCAGCAGCCAAGATTCATCTCCAGGGCGTTTTAATGAAAAACTGTTTTTT.

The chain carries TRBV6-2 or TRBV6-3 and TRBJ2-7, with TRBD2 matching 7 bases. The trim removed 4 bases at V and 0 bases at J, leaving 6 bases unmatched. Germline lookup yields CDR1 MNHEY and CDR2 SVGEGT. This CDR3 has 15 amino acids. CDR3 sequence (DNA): TGTGCCAGCAGTTCCCCGGGAGGAAGCTCCTACGAGCAGTACTTC. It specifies CASSSPGGSSYEQYF.

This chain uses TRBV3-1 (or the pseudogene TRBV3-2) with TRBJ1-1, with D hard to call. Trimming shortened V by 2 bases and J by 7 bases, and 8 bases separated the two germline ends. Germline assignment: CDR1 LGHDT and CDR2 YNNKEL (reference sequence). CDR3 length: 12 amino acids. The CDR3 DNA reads TGTGCCAGCAGCCAATTCGGGGTTGAAGCTTTCTTT. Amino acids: CASSQFGVEAFF.

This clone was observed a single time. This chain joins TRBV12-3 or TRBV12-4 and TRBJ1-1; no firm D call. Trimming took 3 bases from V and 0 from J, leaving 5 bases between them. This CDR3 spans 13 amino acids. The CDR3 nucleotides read TGTGCCAGCAGTTTTTATCTGAACACTGAAGCTTTCTTT. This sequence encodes CASSFYLNTEAFF.

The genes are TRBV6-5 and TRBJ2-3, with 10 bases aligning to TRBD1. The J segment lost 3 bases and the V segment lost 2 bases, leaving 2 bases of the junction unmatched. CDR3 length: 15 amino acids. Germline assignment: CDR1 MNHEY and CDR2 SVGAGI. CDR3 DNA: TGTGCCAGCAGTTACCGGGACAGGGGTACAGATACGCAGTATTTT. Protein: CASSYRDRGTDTQYF.

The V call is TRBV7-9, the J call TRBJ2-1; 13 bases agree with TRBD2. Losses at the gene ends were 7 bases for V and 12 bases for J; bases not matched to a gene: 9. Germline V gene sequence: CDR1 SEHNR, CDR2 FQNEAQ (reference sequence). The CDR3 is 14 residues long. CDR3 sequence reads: CASKGTSGAHGQFF. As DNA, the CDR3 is TGTGCCAGCAAAGGGACTAGCGGGGCCCATGGGCAGTTCTTC.

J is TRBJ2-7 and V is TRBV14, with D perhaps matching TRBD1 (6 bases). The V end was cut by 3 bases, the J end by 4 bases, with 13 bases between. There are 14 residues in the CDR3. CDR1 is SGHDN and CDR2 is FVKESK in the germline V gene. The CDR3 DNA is TGTGCCAGCAGCCATTGGACAGAGCCTTACGAGCAGTACGTC. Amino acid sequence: CASSHWTEPYEQYV.

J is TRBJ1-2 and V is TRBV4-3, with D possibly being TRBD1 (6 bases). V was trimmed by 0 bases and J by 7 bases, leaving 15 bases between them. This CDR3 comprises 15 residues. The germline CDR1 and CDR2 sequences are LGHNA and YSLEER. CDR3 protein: CASSQEERGMSGYTF. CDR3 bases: TGCGCCAGCAGCCAAGAGGAGAGGGGGATGTCTGGCTACACCTTC.

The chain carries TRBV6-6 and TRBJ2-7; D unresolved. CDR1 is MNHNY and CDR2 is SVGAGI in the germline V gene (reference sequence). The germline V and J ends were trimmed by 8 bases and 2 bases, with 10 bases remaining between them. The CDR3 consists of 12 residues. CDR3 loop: CASQHPPYEQYV. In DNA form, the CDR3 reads TGTGCCAGCCAACATCCCCCCTACGAGCAGTACGTC.